This TCR beta chain emerged from a study of T cells in Graves' hyperthyroidism and ophthalmopathy. Overall study context: Once the initial diagnosis was made, peripheral blood was obtained before any treatment.

RNA transcripts gave rise to amplified TCR beta CDR3 regions. A first-round RT-PCR of the TCR CDR3 used the HTBI primer set. TCRdb analysed the multiplex PCR reads with MiXCR anew, one entry per CDR3 protein. The sample consists of about 370,000 distinct CDR3 sequences, nearly 15% of them appearing once. The CDR3 length is 12 residues. The V segment lost 5 bases and the J segment 7 bases; nucleotides outside the gene matches: 8. Germline V lookup: CDR1 GTSNPN, CDR2 SVGIG (reference sequence). This clonotype was found many times. Its antigen remains unidentified. Study conclusions and caveats: In blood, most of the thyroid clonotypes expanded above 0.001 were also present. Onset of ophthalmopathy came a median approximately 6.9 months after the model predicted it.

On the basis of clinical symptoms, serum thyroxine and TRAb, thyroid ultrasound and orbital computed tomography, diagnoses were made. The sequence came from a woman in her sixties with Graves' ophthalmopathy. The material sequenced was blood. This chain connects TRBV30 to TRBJ2-7, with TRBD2 matching 7 bases. The CDR3 loop is CAWGLGYGEQYF. The CDR3 bases are TGTGCCTGGGGACTAGGGTACGGGGAGCAGTACTTC.